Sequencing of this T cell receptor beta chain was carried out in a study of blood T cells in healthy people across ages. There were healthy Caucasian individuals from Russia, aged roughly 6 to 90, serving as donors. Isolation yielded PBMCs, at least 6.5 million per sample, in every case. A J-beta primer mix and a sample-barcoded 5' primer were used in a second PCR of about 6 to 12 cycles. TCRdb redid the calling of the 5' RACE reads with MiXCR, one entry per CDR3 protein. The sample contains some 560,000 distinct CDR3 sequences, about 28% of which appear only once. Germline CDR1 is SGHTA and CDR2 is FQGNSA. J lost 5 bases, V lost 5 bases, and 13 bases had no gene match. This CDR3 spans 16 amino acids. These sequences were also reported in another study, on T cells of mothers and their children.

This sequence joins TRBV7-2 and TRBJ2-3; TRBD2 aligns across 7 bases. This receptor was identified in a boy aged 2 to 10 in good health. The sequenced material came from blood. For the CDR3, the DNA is TGTGCCAGCAGCCCCCGGGACTACCCGTCGGGAGATACGCAGTATTTT. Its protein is CASSPRDYPSGDTQYF.